The sequence of this TCR beta chain was determined in a study of CD8+CD57+ T cells in acquired aplastic anemia. Study findings and constraints: Patients and controls were not found to differ significantly in CD8+ Simpson's diversity.

This clonotype was counted ten times or more. Its antigen is still unknown. The V gene end was trimmed by 0 bases and the J gene end by 7 bases; junction bases not matched to a gene: 7. CDR1 is SNHLY and CDR2 is FYNNEI in the germline V gene. The CDR3 spans 16 residues. TCR beta VDJ and CDR3 were profiled, and genomic DNA was the template. Via MiXCR, TCRdb re-called the reads, giving one row per CDR3 protein. The data hold about 220,000 distinct CDR3 sequences, with 30% to 35% observed a single time. This sequence joins TRBV2 and TRBJ2-1; 9 bases map to TRBD2. The TCR comes from a human donor in good health, serving as a control. The sample consisted of sorted CD4+, CD8+, or CD8+CD57+ T cells (not recorded which) from PBMCs. DNA of the CDR3: TGTGCCAGCAGTGAAGCAAAGCGGGAGGTCGGTAATGAGCAGTTCTTC. Protein product: CASSEAKREVGNEQFF.